Following are 3 T cell receptor beta chains from one sample sequenced in a study of regulatory T cells in long-lasting Graves disease. For TCR beta, libraries came from iRepertoire HTBI primers and Arm-PCR of CDR3 regions. TCRdb processed the multiplex PCR reads anew with MiXCR; each CDR3 protein has one entry. Of 450,000 to 600,000 distinct CDR3 sequences in the sample, about 13% were seen once. Time point meaning: newly diagnosed GD, antithyroid drugs for less than 3 months. PBMC-extracted RNA yielded the TCR library. This same sample was also taken into another study, of T cells in Graves' hyperthyroidism and ophthalmopathy.

The starting material was peripheral blood mononuclear cells (PBMCs), obtained at new diagnosis, from a patient treated with antithyroid drugs. These receptors were collected from a man under 40 with Graves disease.

The table lists this clonotype with many counts. This chain joins TRBV18 and TRBJ1-2, with 7 nucleotides matching TRBD1. The length of the CDR3 is 14 residues. Per germline, CDR1 KGHSH and CDR2 LQKENI. V lost 5 bases to trimming and J lost 4 bases; unmatched junction nucleotides: 7. The CDR3: CASSATDRAYGYTF. CDR3 nucleotide sequence: TGTGCCAGCTCAGCTACAGACAGGGCCTATGGCTACACCTTC.

This clonotype was picked up a small number of times. This chain's CDR3 is CASSLGTSVKNIQYF. CDR3 nucleotide sequence: TGTGCCAGCAGCTTAGGTACTAGCGTGAAAAACATTCAGTACTTC. V usage is TRBV7-8 and J usage is TRBJ2-4; the match to TRBD2 covers 7 bases. Germline loops: CDR1 SGHVS, CDR2 FQNEAQ. The CDR3 loop spans 15 amino acids. Trimming removed 1 base from V and 4 bases from J; junction bases left unmatched: 4.

Worth noting for this clonotype: This could be a read error, since a much larger clone is one nucleotide away. CDR3 nucleotide sequence: TGTGCCAGCCGCCGGGAGCCCTTCTACGAGCAGTACTTC. Its protein product is CASRREPFYEQYF. The gene calls are TRBV28 and TRBJ2-7; D possibly corresponds to TRBD2 (6 bases). V lost 8 bases to trimming and J lost 3 bases, with 14 bases between them. CDR1 and CDR2 from the germline V gene are MDHEN and SYDVKM. This CDR3 region has 13 residues.